This TCR beta chain was identified in a study of T cell responses to AZD1222 COVID-19 vaccine. Findings and limits, study-wide: Clonal diversity was possibly underestimated, and white British individuals and females predominated among donors.

Only in-frame clones appear in the TCRdb table, and some are missing; sequencing was by immunoSEQ multiplex PCR. Among 200,000 or so clones listed, approximately 95% were seen once. To note about this clone: Its antigen is not identified.

Second-dose timings of about 4 or about 12 weeks were pooled. The CDR3 is 14 amino acids. Trimming shortened V by 8 bases and J by 9 bases, and 20 bases separated the two germline ends. Germline CDR1 and CDR2: KGHSH and LQKENI. The source material was peripheral blood, sampled 28 days after the second AZD1222 dose. This receptor was obtained from an adult who received the AZD1222 COVID-19 vaccine. This chain uses TRBV18 with TRBJ2-1; perhaps TRBD2 as D (7 bases). DNA of the CDR3: TGTGCCAGCAGTCCCGTCAGGGGAGGGGGTGAGCAGTTCTTC. Translating it yields CASSPVRGGGEQFF.